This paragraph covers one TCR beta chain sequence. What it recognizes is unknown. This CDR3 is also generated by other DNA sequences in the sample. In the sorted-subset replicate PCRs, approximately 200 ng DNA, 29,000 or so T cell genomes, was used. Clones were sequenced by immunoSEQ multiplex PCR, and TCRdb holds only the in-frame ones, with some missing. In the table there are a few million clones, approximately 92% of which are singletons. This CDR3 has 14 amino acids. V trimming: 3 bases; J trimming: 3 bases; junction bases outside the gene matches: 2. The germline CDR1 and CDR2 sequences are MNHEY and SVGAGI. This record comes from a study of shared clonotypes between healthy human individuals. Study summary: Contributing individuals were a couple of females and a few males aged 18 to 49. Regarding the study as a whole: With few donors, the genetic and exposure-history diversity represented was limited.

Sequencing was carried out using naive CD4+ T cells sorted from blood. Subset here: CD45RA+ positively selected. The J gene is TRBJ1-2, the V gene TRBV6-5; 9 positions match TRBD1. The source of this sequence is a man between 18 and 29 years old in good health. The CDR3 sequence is CASSYRDRDYGYTF. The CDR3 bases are TGTGCCAGCAGTTATAGGGACAGGGACTATGGCTACACCTTC.